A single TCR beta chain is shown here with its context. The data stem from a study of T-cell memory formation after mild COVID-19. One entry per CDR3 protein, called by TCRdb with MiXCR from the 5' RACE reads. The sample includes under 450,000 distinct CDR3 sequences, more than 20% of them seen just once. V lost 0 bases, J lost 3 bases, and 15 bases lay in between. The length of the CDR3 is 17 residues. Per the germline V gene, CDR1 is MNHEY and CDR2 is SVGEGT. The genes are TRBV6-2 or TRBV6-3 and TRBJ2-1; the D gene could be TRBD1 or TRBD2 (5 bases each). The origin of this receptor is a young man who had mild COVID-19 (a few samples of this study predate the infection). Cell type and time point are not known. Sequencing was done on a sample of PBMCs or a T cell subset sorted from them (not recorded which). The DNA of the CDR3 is TGTGCCAGCAGTTACTCGTTTTCTTGGGGGATCTACAATGAGCAGTTCTTC. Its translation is CASSYSFSWGIYNEQFF.